This TCR beta chain was captured in a study of blood T cell repertoires in COVID-19. V gave up 5 bases and J gave up 7 bases; unmatched junction bases: 12. Per germline, CDR1 SGHKS and CDR2 YYEKEE (reference sequence). The CDR3 sequence is 15 residues long. Under the authors' procedure: For nucleated cells, counts were estimated from reference gene primer amplification. TCRdb keeps only in-frame clones here, not all; method: immunoSEQ multiplex PCR. D and trimming come from the DNA, and the V and J calls and clone size come from that table. The sample comprises 80,000 to 95,000 clones, under 90% of which are singletons, and more than 14% rests with the top ten.

Sequences were obtained from peripheral blood. The rearrangement joins TRBV5-5 to TRBJ1-5; TRBD1 matches 7 bases. The TCR sequence derives from a woman in her 70s with acute or convalescent COVID-19. The CDR3 DNA reads TGTGCCAGCAGAACACTCCCCACAGGGGACCAGCCCCAGCATTTT. This encodes CASRTLPTGDQPQHF. Looking up the rest from reference TRBV5-5 and TRBJ1-5 gives the full variable domain: DAGVTQSPTHLIKTRGQQVTLRCSPISGHKSVSWYQQVLGQGPQFIFQYYEKEERGRGNFPDRFSARQFPNYSSELNVNALLLGDSALYLCASRTLPTGDQPQHFGDGTRLSIL.